Below are 2 T cell receptor beta chains sequenced from a single sample in a study of T cell responses to AZD1222 COVID-19 vaccine. The table came from immunoSEQ multiplex PCR; TCRdb's copy has only in-frame clones and leaves some out. The table has approximately 300,000 clones, 94% seen once. Source: peripheral blood, taken 28 days after the second AZD1222 dose. These receptors all come from an adult who received the AZD1222 COVID-19 vaccine.

The chain links TRBV7-9 to TRBJ1-2; D not resolved. Germline V gives CDR1 SEHNR, CDR2 FQNEAQ (reference sequence). The V end lost 5 bases, the J end lost 5 bases, and 15 bases lay between the germline ends. The CDR3 runs to 14 residues. CDR3 residues: CASSTSGRTYGYTF. The DNA for the CDR3 is TGTGCCAGCAGCACCAGCGGCCGAACGTATGGCTACACCTTC. Full variable domain (outside the CDR3, taken from reference TRBV7-9 and TRBJ1-2): DTGVSQNPRHKITKRGQNVTFRCDPISEHNRLYWYRQTLGQGPEFLTYFQNEAQLEKSRLLSDRFSAERPKGSFSTLEIQRTEQGDSAMYLCASSTSGRTYGYTFGSGTRLTVV.

This sequence joins TRBV7-2 and TRBJ2-1, with TRBD2 matching over 12 bases. Germline lookup yields CDR1 SGHTA and CDR2 FQGNSA. The CDR3 is 14 residues long. Germline trimming cut 6 bases from V and 7 bases from J; bases unmatched to any gene: 4. CDR3 coding DNA: TGTGCCAGCAGGACTAGCGGGGGTGGGAATGAGCAGTTCTTC. Its protein is CASRTSGGGNEQFF.